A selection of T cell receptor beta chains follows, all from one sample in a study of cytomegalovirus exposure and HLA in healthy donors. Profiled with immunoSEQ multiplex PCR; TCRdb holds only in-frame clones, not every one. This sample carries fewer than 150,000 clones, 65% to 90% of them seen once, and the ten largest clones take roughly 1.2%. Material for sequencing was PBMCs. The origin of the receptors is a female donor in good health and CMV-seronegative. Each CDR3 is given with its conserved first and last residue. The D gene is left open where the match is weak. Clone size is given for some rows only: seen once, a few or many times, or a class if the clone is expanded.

cdr3_nt: TGTGCCAGCAGCGACCAGATAGGGACTTCATACGAGCAGTACTTC; cdr3_aa: CASSDQIGTSYEQYF; clone_size: NA; d_call: NA; j_call: TRBJ2-7; v_call: TRBV25-1
cdr3_nt: TGTGCCAGCAGCCAAGGAAGGGGTCCTAATGAAAAACTGTTTTTT; cdr3_aa: CASSQGRGPNEKLFF; clone_size: NA; d_call: NA; j_call: TRBJ1-4; v_call: TRBV4-2
cdr3_nt: TGTGCCAGCAGCGTAGTGGGGGGTGAAAAAGAGACCCAGTACTTC; cdr3_aa: CASSVVGGEKETQYF; clone_size: few; d_call: NA; j_call: TRBJ2-5; v_call: TRBV9
cdr3_nt: TGTGCCAGCGATACCAGGGGAAACACCGGGGAGCTGTTTTTT; cdr3_aa: CASDTRGNTGELFF; clone_size: NA; d_call: NA; j_call: TRBJ2-2; v_call: TRBV13
cdr3_nt: TGTGCCAGCAGTTTATCTAGCGGGAGCTCCTACGAGCAGTACTTC; cdr3_aa: CASSLSSGSSYEQYF; clone_size: NA; d_call: TRBD2; j_call: TRBJ2-7; v_call: TRBV27
cdr3_nt: TGCGCCAGCAGCTTGGAGGCAGGGCGGGAGACCCAGTACTTC; cdr3_aa: CASSLEAGRETQYF; clone_size: NA; d_call: NA; j_call: TRBJ2-5; v_call: TRBV5-1
cdr3_nt: TGTGCCAGCAACGCACCGGGACAGGAGGGTGAAGCTTTCTTT; cdr3_aa: CASNAPGQEGEAFF; clone_size: NA; d_call: TRBD1; j_call: TRBJ1-1; v_call: TRBV28
cdr3_nt: TGTGCCAGCAGTCCCCTCCCGAACACTGAAGCTTTCTTT; cdr3_aa: CASSPLPNTEAFF; clone_size: NA; d_call: NA; j_call: TRBJ1-1; v_call: TRBV28
cdr3_nt: TGTGCCAGCAGTGAACACCAGGGTGGGACCGGGGAGCTGTTTTTT; cdr3_aa: CASSEHQGGTGELFF; clone_size: NA; d_call: NA; j_call: TRBJ2-2; v_call: TRBV2
cdr3_nt: TGTGCCAGCAACCCCCTAGCCCCCACGGGATACGAGCAGTACTTC; cdr3_aa: CASNPLAPTGYEQYF; clone_size: NA; d_call: NA; j_call: TRBJ2-7; v_call: TRBV7-9
cdr3_nt: TGCGCCAGCAGCTTGACGAGGGAGACCGGGGAGCTGTTTTTT; cdr3_aa: CASSLTRETGELFF; clone_size: once; d_call: NA; j_call: TRBJ2-2; v_call: TRBV5-1
cdr3_nt: TGTGCCAGCACCGCGGACGGACTTATGAACACTGAAGCTTTCTTT; cdr3_aa: CASTADGLMNTEAFF; clone_size: few; d_call: NA; j_call: TRBJ1-1; v_call: TRBV5-5
cdr3_nt: TGTGCCAGCATCAGACTAGAAGGCCCAGATACGCAGTATTTT; cdr3_aa: CASIRLEGPDTQYF; clone_size: NA; d_call: NA; j_call: TRBJ2-3; v_call: TRBV2
cdr3_nt: TGCGCCAGCAGCTTGGAACGGGGACAGATTAATGAAAAACTGTTTTTT; cdr3_aa: CASSLERGQINEKLFF; clone_size: NA; d_call: TRBD1; j_call: TRBJ1-4; v_call: TRBV5-1
cdr3_nt: TGCGCCAGCAGTACAGGGGCGGACACCGGGGAGCTGTTTTTT; cdr3_aa: CASSTGADTGELFF; clone_size: NA; d_call: TRBD1; j_call: TRBJ2-2; v_call: TRBV10-2
cdr3_nt: TGTGCCAGCAGTCCCATAGCGGGAGGGCGGTACGAGCAGTACTTC; cdr3_aa: CASSPIAGGRYEQYF; clone_size: few; d_call: TRBD2; j_call: TRBJ2-7; v_call: TRBV6-1
cdr3_nt: TGTGCCAGCGGGGGTGAGGAGGGGCAGTACTTC; cdr3_aa: CASGGEEGQYF; clone_size: once; d_call: NA; j_call: TRBJ2-7; v_call: TRBV7-8
cdr3_nt: TGTGCCAGCTCACCGGACAGGGTTGTTGGTGAGCAGTACTTC; cdr3_aa: CASSPDRVVGEQYF; clone_size: NA; d_call: TRBD1; j_call: TRBJ2-7; v_call: TRBV18
cdr3_nt: TGTGCCAGCAGTTTTAACAGGGGTGAGCAGTACTTC; cdr3_aa: CASSFNRGEQYF; clone_size: NA; d_call: TRBD1; j_call: TRBJ2-7; v_call: TRBV27
cdr3_nt: TGTGCCAGCAGCCCCGGGCCTTCTACGACGGGAGACTATGGCTACACCTTC; cdr3_aa: CASSPGPSTTGDYGYTF; clone_size: few; d_call: NA; j_call: TRBJ1-2; v_call: TRBV5-4
cdr3_nt: TGTGCCAGCTTAATGTCTGGGGCCAACGTCCTGACTTTC; cdr3_aa: CASLMSGANVLTF; clone_size: NA; d_call: NA; j_call: TRBJ2-6; v_call: TRBV21-1
cdr3_nt: TGTGCCAGCTCACCAGCGGGTGTCGGGTCCTACGAGCAGTACTTC; cdr3_aa: CASSPAGVGSYEQYF; clone_size: NA; d_call: NA; j_call: TRBJ2-7; v_call: TRBV18
cdr3_nt: TGTGCCAACTCGGGAAGCCCGAACACTGAAGCTTTCTTT; cdr3_aa: CANSGSPNTEAFF; clone_size: NA; d_call: NA; j_call: TRBJ1-1; v_call: TRBV28
cdr3_nt: TGTGCCTGGAGTCCCTCCCCCGGACAGCTCGCCGTCTACGAGCAGTACTTC; cdr3_aa: CAWSPSPGQLAVYEQYF; clone_size: few; d_call: NA; j_call: TRBJ2-7; v_call: TRBV30
cdr3_nt: TGTGCCATCAGTGCCGATAGCGCGTCTTTCCACGAGCAGTACTTC; cdr3_aa: CAISADSASFHEQYF; clone_size: NA; d_call: NA; j_call: TRBJ2-7; v_call: TRBV10-3
cdr3_nt: TGTGCCAGCAAGACAGGGGGCTTGAACACTGAAGCTTTCTTT; cdr3_aa: CASKTGGLNTEAFF; clone_size: NA; d_call: TRBD1; j_call: TRBJ1-1; v_call: TRBV28
cdr3_nt: TGTGCCAGCAGCGTAGCTCCTCCTAGCGGGGGCACAGATACGCAGTATTTT; cdr3_aa: CASSVAPPSGGTDTQYF; clone_size: NA; d_call: TRBD2; j_call: TRBJ2-3; v_call: TRBV9
cdr3_nt: TGCGCCAGCAGCTTGGAGGGACAGGGATTAGCTAACTATGGCTACACCTTC; cdr3_aa: CASSLEGQGLANYGYTF; clone_size: once; d_call: TRBD1; j_call: TRBJ1-2; v_call: TRBV5-1
cdr3_nt: TGTGCCAGCAGCTTAAACCCTAGCGGGGTCTACAATGAGCAGTTCTTC; cdr3_aa: CASSLNPSGVYNEQFF; clone_size: NA; d_call: TRBD2; j_call: TRBJ2-1; v_call: TRBV7-3
cdr3_nt: TGCAGCGTTGACAGGGACCCACCCGGGACTAGCGGGAGTGACACCGGGGAGCTGTTTTTT; cdr3_aa: CSVDRDPPGTSGSDTGELFF; clone_size: once; d_call: TRBD2; j_call: TRBJ2-2; v_call: TRBV29-1
cdr3_nt: TGTGCCAGTAGGGATGACAGGGGGCTACACACCGGGGAGCTGTTTTTT; cdr3_aa: CASRDDRGLHTGELFF; clone_size: NA; d_call: TRBD1; j_call: TRBJ2-2; v_call: TRBV19
cdr3_nt: TGCGCCAGCAGCATTGGGAGTCTAGCACGGGAATCCTACAATGAGCAGTTCTTC; cdr3_aa: CASSIGSLARESYNEQFF; clone_size: NA; d_call: NA; j_call: TRBJ2-1; v_call: TRBV5-1